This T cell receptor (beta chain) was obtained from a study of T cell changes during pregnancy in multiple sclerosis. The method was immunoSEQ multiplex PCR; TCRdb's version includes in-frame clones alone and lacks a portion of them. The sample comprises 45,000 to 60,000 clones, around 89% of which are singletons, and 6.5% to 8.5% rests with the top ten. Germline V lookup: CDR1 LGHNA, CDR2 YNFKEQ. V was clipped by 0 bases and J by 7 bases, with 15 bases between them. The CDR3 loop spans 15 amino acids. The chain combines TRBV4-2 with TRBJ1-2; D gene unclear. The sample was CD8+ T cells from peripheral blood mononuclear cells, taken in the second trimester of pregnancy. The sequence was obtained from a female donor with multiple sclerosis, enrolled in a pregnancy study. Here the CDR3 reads CASSQEAGGLPGYTF. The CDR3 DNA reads TGTGCCAGCAGCCAAGAAGCGGGCGGGCTCCCTGGCTACACCTTC.